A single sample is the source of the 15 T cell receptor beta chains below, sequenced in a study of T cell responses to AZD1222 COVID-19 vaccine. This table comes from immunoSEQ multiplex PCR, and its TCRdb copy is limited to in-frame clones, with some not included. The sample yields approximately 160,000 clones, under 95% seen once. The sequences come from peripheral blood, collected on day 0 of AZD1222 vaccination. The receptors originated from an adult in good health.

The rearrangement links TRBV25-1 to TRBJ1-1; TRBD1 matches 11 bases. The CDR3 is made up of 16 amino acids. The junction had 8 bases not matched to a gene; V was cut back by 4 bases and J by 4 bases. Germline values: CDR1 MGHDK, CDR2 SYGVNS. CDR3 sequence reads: CASSANPGQGGTEAFF. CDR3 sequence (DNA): TGTGCCAGCAGTGCAAATCCGGGACAGGGGGGCACTGAAGCTTTCTTT.

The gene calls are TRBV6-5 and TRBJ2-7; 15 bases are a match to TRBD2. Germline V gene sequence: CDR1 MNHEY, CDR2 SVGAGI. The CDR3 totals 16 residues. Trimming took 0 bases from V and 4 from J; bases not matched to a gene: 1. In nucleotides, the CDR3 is TGTGCCAGCAGTTACTCGGGACTAGCGGGAGGTTACGAGCAGTACTTC. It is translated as CASSYSGLAGGYEQYF.

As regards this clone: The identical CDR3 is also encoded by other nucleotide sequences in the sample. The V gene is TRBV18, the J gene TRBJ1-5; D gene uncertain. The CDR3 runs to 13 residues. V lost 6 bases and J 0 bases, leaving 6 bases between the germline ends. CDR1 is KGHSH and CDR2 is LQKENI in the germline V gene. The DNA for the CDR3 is TGTGCCAGCTCGCCTGATAGCAATCAGCCCCAGCATTTT. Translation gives CASSPDSNQPQHF. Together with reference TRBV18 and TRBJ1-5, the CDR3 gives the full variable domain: NAGVMQNPRHLVRRRGQEARLRCSPMKGHSHVYWYRQLPEEGLKFMVYLQKENIIDESGMPKERFSAEFPKEGPSILRIQQVVRGDSAAYFCASSPDSNQPQHFGDGTRLSIL.

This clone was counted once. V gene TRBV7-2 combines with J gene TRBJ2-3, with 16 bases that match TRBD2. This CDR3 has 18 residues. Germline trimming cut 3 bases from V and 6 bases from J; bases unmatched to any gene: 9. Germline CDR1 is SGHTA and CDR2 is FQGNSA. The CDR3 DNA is TGTGCCAGCAGCTTGAACCCGGGACTAGCGGGAGGGCGGGATACGCAGTATTTT. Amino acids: CASSLNPGLAGGRDTQYF.

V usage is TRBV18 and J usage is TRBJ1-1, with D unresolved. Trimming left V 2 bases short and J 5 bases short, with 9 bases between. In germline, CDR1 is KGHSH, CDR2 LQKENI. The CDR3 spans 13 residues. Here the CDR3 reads CASSPASGTEAFF. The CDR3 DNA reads TGTGCCAGCTCACCAGCGAGTGGAACTGAAGCTTTCTTT.

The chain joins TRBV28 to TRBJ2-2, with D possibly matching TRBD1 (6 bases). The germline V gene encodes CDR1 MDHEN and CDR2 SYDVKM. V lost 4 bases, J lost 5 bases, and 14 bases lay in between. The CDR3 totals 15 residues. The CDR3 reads CASSYRARGTGELFF. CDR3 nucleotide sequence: TGTGCCAGCAGTTACCGGGCAAGGGGGACCGGGGAGCTGTTTTTT.

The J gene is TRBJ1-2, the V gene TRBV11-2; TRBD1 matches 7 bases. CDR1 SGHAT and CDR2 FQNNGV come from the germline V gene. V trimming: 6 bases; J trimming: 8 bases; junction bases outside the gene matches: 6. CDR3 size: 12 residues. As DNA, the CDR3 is TGTGCCAGCAGTTACCAGGGGGACGGCTACACCTTC. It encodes CASSYQGDGYTF.

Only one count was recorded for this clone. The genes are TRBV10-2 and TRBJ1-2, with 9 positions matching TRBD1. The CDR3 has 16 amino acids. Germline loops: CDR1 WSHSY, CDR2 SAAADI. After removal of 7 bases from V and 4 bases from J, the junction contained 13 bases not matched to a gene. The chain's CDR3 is CASTALTPTGGYGYTF. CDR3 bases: TGCGCCAGCACCGCATTAACTCCGACAGGGGGCTATGGCTACACCTTC.

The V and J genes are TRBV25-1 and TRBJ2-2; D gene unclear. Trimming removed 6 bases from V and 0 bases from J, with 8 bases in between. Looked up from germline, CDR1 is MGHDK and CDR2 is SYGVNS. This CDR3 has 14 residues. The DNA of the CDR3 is TGTGCCAGCAGAAACAGCGCGAACACCGGGGAGCTGTTTTTT. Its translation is CASRNSANTGELFF.

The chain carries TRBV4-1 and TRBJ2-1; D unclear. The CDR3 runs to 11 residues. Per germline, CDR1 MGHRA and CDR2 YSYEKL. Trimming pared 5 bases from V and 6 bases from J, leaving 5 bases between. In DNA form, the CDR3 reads TGCGCCAGCAGCGTCAGCAATGAGCAGTTCTTC. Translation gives CASSVSNEQFF.

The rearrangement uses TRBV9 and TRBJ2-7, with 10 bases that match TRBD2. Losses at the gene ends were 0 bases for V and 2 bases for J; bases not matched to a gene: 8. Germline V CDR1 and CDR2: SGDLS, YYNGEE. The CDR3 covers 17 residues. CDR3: CASSVGGLAGAPYEQYF. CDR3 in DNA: TGTGCCAGCAGCGTAGGGGGTCTAGCGGGAGCGCCCTACGAGCAGTACTTC.

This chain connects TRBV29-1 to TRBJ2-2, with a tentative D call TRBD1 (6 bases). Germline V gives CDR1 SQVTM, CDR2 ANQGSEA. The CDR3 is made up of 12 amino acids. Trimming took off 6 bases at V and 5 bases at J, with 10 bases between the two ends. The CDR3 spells CSVLRGTGELFF. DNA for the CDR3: TGCAGCGTCCTCAGGGGTACCGGGGAGCTGTTTTTT.

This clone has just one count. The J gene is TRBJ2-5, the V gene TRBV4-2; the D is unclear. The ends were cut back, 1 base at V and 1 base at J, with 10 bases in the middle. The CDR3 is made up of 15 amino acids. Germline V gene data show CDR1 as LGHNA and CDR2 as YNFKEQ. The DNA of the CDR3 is TGTGCCAGCAGCCAAGCCCCAGGAGTCCAAGAGACCCAGTACTTC. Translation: CASSQAPGVQETQYF.

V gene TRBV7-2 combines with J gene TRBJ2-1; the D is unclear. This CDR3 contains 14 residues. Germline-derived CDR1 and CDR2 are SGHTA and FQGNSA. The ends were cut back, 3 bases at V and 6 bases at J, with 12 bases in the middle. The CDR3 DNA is TGTGCCAGCAGCTTGACGACTGGGGTCAATGAGCAGTTCTTC. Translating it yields CASSLTTGVNEQFF. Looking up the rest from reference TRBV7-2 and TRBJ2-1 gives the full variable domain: GAGVSQSPSNKVTEKGKDVELRCDPISGHTALYWYRQSLGQGLEFLIYFQGNSAPDKSGLPSDRFSAERTGGSVSTLTIQRTQQEDSAVYLCASSLTTGVNEQFFGPGTRLTVL.

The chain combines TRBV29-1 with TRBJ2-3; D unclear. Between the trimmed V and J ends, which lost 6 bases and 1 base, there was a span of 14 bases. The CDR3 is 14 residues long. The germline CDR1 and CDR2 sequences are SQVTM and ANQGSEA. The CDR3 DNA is TGCAGCGTAAACGACCCAAGAGGCACAGATACGCAGTATTTT. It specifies CSVNDPRGTDTQYF.